This TCR beta chain comes out of a study of T cell responses to AZD1222 COVID-19 vaccine. V gave up 2 bases and J gave up 5 bases, with 9 bases separating them. Germline-derived CDR1 and CDR2 are SGHTA and FQGTGA. This CDR3 spans 13 amino acids. For this clone: Its antigen is still unknown.

The study's findings and limits: Repertoires were obtained only post-peak T cell response.

TCRdb's copy holds only in-frame clones and misses some; the assay was immunoSEQ multiplex PCR. Here the sample spans 80,000 to 100,000 clones, 80% to 90% being singletons. The clonotype comes from an adult in good health. This sample comprised peripheral blood, obtained on day 0 of AZD1222 vaccination. V and J are TRBV7-3 and TRBJ2-5; maybe TRBD1 (7 bases). CDR3 region: CASSLSGGETQYF. CDR3 DNA sequence: TGTGCCAGCAGCTTATCAGGGGGGGAGACCCAGTACTTC. The full variable domain, its missing parts supplied by reference TRBV7-3 and TRBJ2-5, is GAGVSQTPSNKVTEKGKYVELRCDPISGHTALYWYRQSLGQGPEFLIYFQGTGAADDSGLPNDRFFAVRPEGSVSTLKIQRTERGDSAVYLCASSLSGGETQYFGPGTRLLVL.